Described below is a single T cell receptor (beta chain) sequence and its context. These data belong to a study of OX40 agonist ivuxolimab in advanced cancers. Assay: immunoSEQ multiplex PCR; the TCRdb copy retains only in-frame clones and omits some. This sample has roughly 44,000 clones, with more than 75% found just once. In germline, CDR1 is WNHNN, CDR2 SYGVQD (reference sequence). Trimming left V 8 bases short and J 0 bases short, with 19 bases between. The CDR3 consists of 17 residues. This receptor was obtained from an adult with an advanced solid tumor such as melanoma, head and neck, liver or kidney cancer. V gene TRBV10-1 combines with J gene TRBJ1-4; D is unresolved. This sample comprised CD4+ or CD8+ T cells sorted from blood, obtained in a trial of the OX40 agonist ivuxolimab. CDR3 nucleotides: TGCGCCAGCGAACCCCCTCCCGCCCTAACAACTAATGAAAAACTGTTTTTT. Residues: CASEPPPALTTNEKLFF.